This entry describes one T cell receptor (beta chain). Its antigen is not identified. Vbeta (60) and Jbeta (13) primers were used in the PCR. Original data processing: The count from a later analysis was tens of millions of unique TCR beta chains, some 10 million of them shared. Generated by immunoSEQ multiplex PCR, the TCRdb table keeps only in-frame clones and is missing some. D and trimming were read from the DNA, whereas the V and J calls and clone size are those reported in that table. Of 200,000 to 250,000 clones listed, 70% to 80% are singletons. This sample is part of a study of cytomegalovirus exposure and HLA in healthy donors. Study-level findings and limits: In a later analysis, a missense DCLRE1C variant was linked to TCR beta V- and J-gene trimming. The availability of immune exposure information extended only to CMV serostatus.

This CDR3 has 15 residues. Germline V lookup: CDR1 MNHEY, CDR2 SMNVEV (reference sequence). V was pared by 0 bases and J by 6 bases, with 7 bases of the junction left unmatched. This sequence joins TRBV27 and TRBJ2-5; 7 nucleotides match TRBD2. Sequencing used PBMCs. The source of this sequence is a woman aged 55-69 years in good health and CMV-seropositive. The CDR3 reads CASSLSAGSSKTQYF. DNA of the CDR3: TGTGCCAGCAGTTTATCAGCGGGGAGCTCAAAGACCCAGTACTTC.